This record concerns one T cell receptor beta chain sequence. The antigen remains unidentified. These data come from a study of OX40 agonist ivuxolimab in advanced cancers. General study points: Low clonal expansion, among the lowest seen, marked partial responders at 0.1-3.0 mg/kg. Clones of CD4+ and CD8+ blood T cells grew by week 6 at doses of 0.1 to 3.0 mg/kg.

Assay used: immunoSEQ multiplex PCR; TCRdb lists only in-frame clones, some missing. This sample has approximately 60,000 clones; about 90% occur once, and the top ten carry 5.5% to 8.5%. CDR1 SGDLS and CDR2 YYNGEE come from the germline V gene. This CDR3 spans 14 amino acids. The V gene lost 3 bases and the J gene lost 14 bases, with 18 bases spanning the gap. The chain links TRBV9 to TRBJ1-6; D is unclear. The input for sequencing was CD4+ or CD8+ T cells sorted from blood, taken in a trial of the OX40 agonist ivuxolimab. The clonotype comes from an adult with an advanced solid tumor such as melanoma, head and neck, liver or kidney cancer. CDR3 residues: CASSARGVPGSLHF. The CDR3 DNA sequence: TGTGCCAGCAGCGCGCGGGGAGTACCGGGTTCCCTCCACTTT.